This T cell receptor (beta chain) was identified in a study of blood T cell repertoires in COVID-19. CDR3 length equals 14 residues. Trimming cost V 2 bases and J 2 bases, with 7 bases left between them. Germline V gene lookup returns CDR1 LNHDA and CDR2 SQIVND (reference sequence). TCRdb's copy holds only in-frame clones and misses some; the assay was immunoSEQ multiplex PCR. The data show 300,000 or so clones, around nine tenths seen once. The TCR sequence derives from a man aged 55 to 70 who had recovered from COVID-19. Sequencing input: PBMCs or T cells enriched from blood (not recorded which). The gene calls are TRBV19 and TRBJ1-5, with D possibly matching TRBD1 (5 bases). This chain's CDR3 is CASSIPGGNQPQHF. Written as DNA, the CDR3 is TGTGCCAGTAGTATACCGGGGGGCAATCAGCCCCAGCATTTT.